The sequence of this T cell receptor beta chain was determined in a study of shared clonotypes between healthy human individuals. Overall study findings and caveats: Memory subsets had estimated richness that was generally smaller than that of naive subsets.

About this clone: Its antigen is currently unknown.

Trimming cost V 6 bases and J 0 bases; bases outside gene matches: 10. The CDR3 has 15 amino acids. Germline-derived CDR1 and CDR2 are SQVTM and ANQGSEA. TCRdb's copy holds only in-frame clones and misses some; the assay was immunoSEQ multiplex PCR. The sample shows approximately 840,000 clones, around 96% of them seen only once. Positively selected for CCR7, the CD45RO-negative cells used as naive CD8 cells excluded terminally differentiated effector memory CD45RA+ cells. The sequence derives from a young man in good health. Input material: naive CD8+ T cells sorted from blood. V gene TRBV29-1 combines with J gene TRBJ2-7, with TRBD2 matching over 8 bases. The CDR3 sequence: CSVDGLAGSSYEQYF. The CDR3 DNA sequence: TGCAGCGTCGACGGTTTAGCGGGGAGCTCCTACGAGCAGTACTTC.